The following is a TCR beta chain sequence with its context. V lost 4 bases to trimming and J lost 7 bases; unmatched junction nucleotides: 6. CDR1 is SGHTA, CDR2 FQGTGA, per germline. The CDR3 contains 14 residues. The sample originates from a study of T cell responses to AZD1222 COVID-19 vaccine. Libraries were prepared by immunoSEQ multiplex PCR; TCRdb keeps only in-frame clonotypes and omits some of them. The sample holds approximately 120,000 clones, about 89% seen once. This chain links TRBV7-3 with TRBJ2-2, with 7 bases fitting TRBD1. The sequence derives from an adult in good health. The source was peripheral blood, collected on day 0 of MenACWY control vaccination. DNA for the CDR3: TGTGCCAGCAGCTCCCGACAGGGTGGCGGGGAGCTGTTTTTT. Translating gives CASSSRQGGGELFF.